These 10 T cell receptor beta chains share one sample of origin, sequenced in a study of T cells in Graves' hyperthyroidism and ophthalmopathy. Amplified regions were TCR beta CDR3 sequences from RNA transcripts. HTBI primers were employed in a first-round RT-PCR of the TCR CDR3. TCRdb used MiXCR to reprocess the multiplex PCR reads, holding one entry per CDR3 protein. This sample has approximately 620,000 distinct CDR3 sequences, with around 14% found just once. Sequencing was carried out using blood. Receptors originate from a woman in her twenties or thirties with Graves' hyperthyroidism that later progressed to Graves' ophthalmopathy.

This clonotype appeared a single time. This sequence joins TRBV2 and TRBJ2-6, with D possibly called TRBD1 or TRBD2 (5 bases each). Trimming shortened V by 0 bases and J by 4 bases, and 13 bases separated the two germline ends. The CDR3 is made up of 17 amino acids. Germline V gene sequence: CDR1 SNHLY, CDR2 FYNNEI. The CDR3: CASSEARGGGGANVLTF. As DNA, the CDR3 is TGTGCCAGCAGTGAAGCGCGTGGGGGTGGAGGGGCCAACGTCCTGACTTTC.

Comment on this clonotype: A much larger clone sits a single nucleotide away, making a read error possible. This rearrangement joins TRBV19 to TRBJ2-3; TRBD2 might be the D (6 bases). Germline V gene data show CDR1 as LNHDA and CDR2 as SQIVND (reference sequence). Trimming took 3 bases from V and 8 from J, leaving 15 bases between them. This CDR3 spans 14 amino acids. CDR3 loop: CASSINSRGGTQYF. Here the CDR3 DNA reads TGTGCCAGTAGTATCAATTCTCGGGGAGGTACGCAGTATTTT.

DNA of the CDR3: TGTGCCAGTAGTACCACAGCGGGGTCAGCTAACTATGGCTACACCTTC. Translation gives CASSTTAGSANYGYTF. The rearrangement links TRBV19 to TRBJ1-2; D is ambiguous. The CDR3 consists of 16 residues. Germline V gene lookup returns CDR1 LNHDA and CDR2 SQIVND (reference sequence). Deletions cut 4 bases from V and 0 bases from J, with 15 bases between.

Regarding this clonotype: A much larger clonotype is one base distant, so this may be a read error. The chain couples TRBV15 to TRBJ2-5; no definite D call. CDR3 size: 13 residues. Germline V gene lookup returns CDR1 LNHNV and CDR2 YYDKDF (reference sequence). CDR3 sequence reads: CATSSHTQEAQYF. The CDR3 coding sequence is TGTGCCACCAGCAGCCACACACAAGAGGCCCAGTACTTC.

The chain links TRBV20-1 to TRBJ2-1; tentative D call: TRBD2 (6 bases). This CDR3 region has 13 residues. Germline CDR1 DFQATT, CDR2 SNEGSKA (reference sequence). Trimming removed 8 bases at V and 1 base at J, with 12 bases between. The CDR3 loop is CSPRRDSYNEQFF. The CDR3 coding sequence is TGCAGTCCCCGGCGGGATTCCTACAATGAGCAGTTCTTC.

The J gene is TRBJ2-1, the V gene TRBV5-6; D is uncertain. This CDR3 contains 16 residues. Trimming pared 3 bases from V and 7 bases from J, leaving 20 bases between. Germline loops: CDR1 SGHDT, CDR2 YYEEEE. The CDR3 protein is CASSSTGISPQNEQFF. For the CDR3, the DNA is TGTGCCAGCAGCTCTACGGGTATATCCCCCCAAAATGAGCAGTTCTTC.

This clonotype was found many times. The rearrangement joins TRBV20-1 to TRBJ2-1; 11 bases match TRBD2. Germline values: CDR1 DFQATT, CDR2 SNEGSKA (reference sequence). The CDR3 is made up of 14 amino acids. Trimming took 6 bases from V and 8 from J; bases not matched to a gene: 9. CDR3 nucleotide sequence: TGCAGTGCCAGGGATAGCGGGAGGGCCTATGAGCAGTTCTTC. Protein sequence: CSARDSGRAYEQFF.

In its sample, this clonotype was seen a few times. The chain recombines TRBV7-6 with TRBJ2-7, with TRBD2 matching over 8 bases. V was pared by 0 bases and J by 4 bases, with 11 bases of the junction left unmatched. Germline V lookup: CDR1 SGHVS, CDR2 FNYEAQ. The CDR3 spans 17 residues. The CDR3 loop reads CASSLARDTSGAYEQYF. The CDR3 DNA is TGTGCCAGCAGCTTAGCGAGGGATACTAGCGGCGCTTACGAGCAGTACTTC.

This clonotype was counted many times. The CDR3 loop reads CASSRRTSQETQYF. DNA of the CDR3: TGTGCCAGCAGCCGACGGACTAGTCAAGAGACCCAGTACTTC. J is TRBJ2-5 and V is TRBV7-2, with 7 nucleotides matching TRBD2. J gave up 2 bases and V 5 bases, and 5 bases lay outside the gene matches. CDR3 size: 14 residues. CDR1 is SGHTA, CDR2 FQGNSA, per germline.

This clonotype was counted between two and nine times. The chain is built from TRBV7-9 and TRBJ1-5; tentative D call: TRBD1 (6 bases). V was trimmed by 6 bases and J by 7 bases, leaving 16 bases between them. This CDR3 has 14 amino acids. Germline values: CDR1 SEHNR, CDR2 FQNEAQ (reference sequence). The CDR3 reads CASRMTGGDQPQHF. In nucleotides, the CDR3 is TGTGCCAGCAGGATGACAGGCGGTGACCAGCCCCAGCATTTT.